This entry is about one T cell receptor (beta chain). Its specificity is unknown. Unsorted samples relied on about 86 million PBMCs, which served as the source of genomic DNA. Over several immunoSEQ plates, each subset's genomic DNA was distributed in even portions. Ten immunoSEQ deep assay plates served to sequence unsorted PBMC DNA. Sequencing used immunoSEQ multiplex PCR; TCRdb keeps in-frame clones, though not all of them. Among approximately 470,000 clones listed, almost 80% were seen once. These data originate in a study of shared clonotypes between healthy human individuals. Study observations and caveats: Clonotype sharing among the donors was expected to vary with sequencing depth.

Germline V gene sequence: CDR1 SEHNR, CDR2 FQNEAQ (reference sequence). V was pared by 4 bases and J by 0 bases, with 6 bases between. CDR3 size: 13 residues. The J gene is TRBJ1-1, the V gene TRBV7-9; D is undetermined. The sample consisted of PBMCs. This TCR was sampled from a woman in her 40s in good health. Some clones in this sample may be carry-over from other donors' samples. CDR3 amino acids: CASSSGLNTEAFF. CDR3 nucleotides: TGTGCCAGCAGCTCCGGACTGAACACTGAAGCTTTCTTT.